This T cell receptor beta chain is from a study of regulatory T cells in long-lasting Graves disease. Study-wide results and limits: Samples came from peripheral blood alone, without thyroid tissue. Patients with persistent disease showed a bias toward TRBV28, TRBJ1-2 and TRBJ2-5.

Building the TCR beta libraries relied on iRepertoire HTBI primers, and CDR3 regions underwent Arm-PCR. TCRdb re-derived calls from the multiplex PCR reads in MiXCR, one entry per CDR3 protein. The table lists roughly 430,000 distinct CDR3 sequences, roughly 15% of them singletons. The CDR3 is 20 residues long. V lost 4 bases to trimming and J lost 2 bases, with 27 bases between them. Germline CDR1 SGHDT, CDR2 YYEEEE. Remarks on this clonotype: The target antigen is unknown.

Sample time point: newly diagnosed GD, antithyroid drugs for less than 3 months. After RNA was extracted from PBMCs, the TCR library was made from it. Each of the patients was recruited from an endocrinology department situated in Xi'an, China. This sample was shared with a second study, whose subject was T cells in Graves' hyperthyroidism and ophthalmopathy. That work adds: The HTBI primer set drove a first-round RT-PCR of the TCR CDR3.

This specimen was peripheral blood mononuclear cells (PBMCs), taken at new diagnosis, from a patient treated with antithyroid drugs. The clonotype was recovered from a woman aged 25 to 45 with Graves disease. This rearrangement joins TRBV5-6 to TRBJ1-4; the D gene is possibly TRBD1 (5 bases). CDR3: CASSIYRGPLPDLTNEKLFF. The DNA for the CDR3 is TGTGCCAGCAGCATCTACCGGGGCCCGTTGCCTGATCTGACTAATGAAAAACTGTTTTTT.